This T cell receptor beta chain was captured in a study of blood T cell repertoires in COVID-19. About the study: Samples came from the United States, Italy and Spain, spanning acute and convalescent COVID-19. PBMCs, B-cell-depleted T cells, or T cells provided the cDNA or gDNA that made up the material.

The CDR3 consists of 15 residues. V was pared by 9 bases and J by 7 bases, with 15 bases of the junction left unmatched. Germline CDR1 and CDR2: ENHRY and SYGVKD. In the source study's methods: Reference gene primers were amplified, and this amplification served to estimate nucleated cell counts. The method was immunoSEQ multiplex PCR; TCRdb's version includes in-frame clones alone and lacks a portion of them. V, J and clone size reflect that table, while D and trimming were determined from the DNA. The profile covers hundreds of thousands of clones, with approximately 90% appearing a single time and under 1.5% taken by the ten largest.

The chain carries TRBV10-3 and TRBJ2-1, with 7 bases fitting TRBD2. The clonotype originates from a young woman with active or convalescent COVID-19. Sequencing was done on a sample of peripheral blood. The CDR3 protein is CAIHATGGPNNEQFF. For the CDR3, the DNA is TGTGCCATACACGCGACGGGGGGTCCTAATAATGAGCAGTTCTTC.